This T cell receptor (beta chain) was recorded in a study of blood T cell repertoires in COVID-19. Study at large: Samples representing acute and convalescent COVID-19 were sourced from the United States, Italy and Spain. PBMCs, B-cell-depleted T cells, or T cells provided the cDNA or gDNA that made up the material.

Method: immunoSEQ multiplex PCR; TCRdb's copy keeps in-frame clones and lacks some. The table shows over 200,000 clones, with 86% occurring only once. CDR1 is WNHNN, CDR2 SYGVQD, per germline (reference sequence). This CDR3 has 17 amino acids. The ends lost 8 bases at V and 2 bases at J; junction bases unmatched: 13. Sample: peripheral blood. The chain joins TRBV10-1 to TRBJ2-3; 10 nucleotides align to TRBD1. The receptor comes from a man aged 30 to 45 who had recovered from COVID-19. The CDR3 DNA reads TGCGCCAGCTCAACCCCTGGACAGGGGGTCAACACAGATACGCAGTATTTT. It is translated as CASSTPGQGVNTDTQYF.